The rows below give T cell receptor beta chains drawn from one sample of a study of T-cell reconstitution after alpha-beta-depleted transplantation in children. TCRdb re-analysed the PCR reads in MiXCR, keeping a single row per CDR3 protein. The table has hundreds of thousands of distinct CDR3 sequences, under 30% seen once. The sequencing used PBMCs, mostly from graft donor cells, collected 360 days after TCRalphabeta/CD19-depleted stem cell transplant. The receptors originated from a boy under three years old who had a stem cell transplant for acute myeloid leukemia, so the T cells may come from the graft donor. Both conserved end residues are part of each CDR3. D genes are given only for firm matches. Rows may omit the clone size; those that give it use once, few, many or a size class.

few | 16 | TRBD1 | TRBJ2-4 | TRBV20-1 | CSAKKGTALAKNIQYF | TGCAGTGCTAAGAAAGGGACAGCCTTAGCCAAAAACATTCAGTACTTC
few | 15 | . | TRBJ2-5 | TRBV20-1 | CSARDSGTPQETQYF | TGCAGTGCTAGAGATTCGGGGACACCCCAAGAGACCCAGTACTTC
many | 15 | . | TRBJ2-3 | TRBV7-8 | CASSLEGRLTDTQYF | TGTGCCAGCAGCTTAGAGGGCAGACTAACAGATACGCAGTATTTT
. | 12 | TRBD1 | TRBJ2-5 | TRBV6-5 | CAAGQGRETQYF | TGTGCCGCGGGACAGGGCCGGGAGACCCAGTACTTC
few | 13 | . | TRBJ2-1 | TRBV20-1 | CSARATRGNEQFF | TGCAGTGCTAGAGCGACGCGGGGCAATGAGCAGTTCTTC
many | 12 | . | TRBJ2-1 | TRBV7-9 | CASRQVGNEQFF | TGTGCCAGCAGACAAGTGGGCAATGAGCAGTTCTTC
few | 12 | . | TRBJ1-1 | TRBV14 | CASSLDTWGAFF | TGTGCCAGCAGCCTTGACACCTGGGGAGCTTTCTTT
many | 14 | . | TRBJ2-3 | TRBV20-1 | CSARWTPSTDTQYF | TGCAGTGCTAGATGGACACCTAGCACAGATACGCAGTATTTT
. | 17 | TRBD1 | TRBJ2-7 | TRBV7-2 | CASSSRSEGTGTSEQYF | TGTGCCAGCAGCTCGAGATCCGAAGGGACAGGAACATCCGAGCAGTACTTC
. | 15 | . | TRBJ2-2 | TRBV12-3/TRBV12-4 | CASSYGQSNTGELFF | TGTGCCAGCAGTTACGGACAGTCGAACACCGGGGAGCTGTTTTTT
. | 15 | . | TRBJ2-1 | TRBV6-1 | CASSEDSSSYNEQFF | TGTGCCAGCAGTGAAGACAGTTCTTCCTACAATGAGCAGTTCTTC
. | 16 | . | TRBJ1-1 | TRBV6-5 | CASSYSKGWGDTEAFF | TGTGCCAGCAGTTACTCGAAGGGTTGGGGAGACACTGAAGCTTTCTTT
many | 14 | TRBD1 | TRBJ2-2 | TRBV27 | CASFGQDRAGELFF | TGTGCCAGCTTCGGCCAAGACAGGGCCGGGGAGCTGTTTTTT
many | 15 | . | TRBJ2-7 | TRBV6-2/TRBV6-3 | CASGELGRSKYEQYF | TGTGCCAGCGGGGAACTGGGGCGTTCGAAATACGAGCAGTACTTC
. | 13 | . | TRBJ2-3 | TRBV7-3 | CASSLSRLNTQYF | TGTGCCAGCAGCTTATCCCGACTAAATACGCAGTATTTT
few | 15 | TRBD1 | TRBJ1-5 | TRBV15 | CATNWDRDNRQPQHF | TGTGCCACCAATTGGGACAGGGACAATAGGCAGCCCCAGCATTTT
many | 15 | . | TRBJ2-5 | TRBV12-3/TRBV12-4 | CASSPELGAGETQYF | TGTGCCAGCAGTCCCGAGTTGGGGGCGGGGGAGACCCAGTACTTC
many | 15 | . | TRBJ2-3 | TRBV29-1 | CSVFTSPTYTDTQYF | TGCAGCGTTTTTACGTCCCCTACTTACACAGATACGCAGTATTTT
many | 15 | . | TRBJ2-5 | TRBV7-7 | CASSLTPQPQETQYF | TGTGCCAGCAGCTTAACCCCACAGCCCCAAGAGACCCAGTACTTC
few | 13 | . | TRBJ1-1 | TRBV5-1 | CASSLRGTAEAFF | TGCGCCAGCAGCTTAAGGGGTACGGCTGAAGCTTTCTTT
. | 20 | TRBD1 | TRBJ2-6 | TRBV7-8 | CASSLGTTGTGVLRANVLTF | TGTGCCAGCAGCTTGGGAACAACCGGGACAGGGGTTCTAAGGGCCAACGTCCTGACTTTC
many | 14 | TRBD1 | TRBJ2-7 | TRBV20-1 | CSARDSRGLYEQYF | TGCAGTGCTAGAGATTCAAGGGGGCTCTACGAGCAGTACTTC
. | 11 | . | TRBJ1-4 | TRBV27 | CASSAGRKLFF | TGTGCCAGCAGCGCCGGGCGGAAACTGTTTTTT
. | 15 | TRBD2 | TRBJ2-5 | TRBV5-1 | CASSFRRGSQETQYF | TGCGCCAGCAGCTTTCGGCGGGGGAGCCAAGAGACCCAGTACTTC
. | 15 | . | TRBJ2-3 | TRBV29-1 | CSVEGGLEFGDTQYF | TGCAGCGTTGAGGGCGGGTTGGAATTCGGAGATACGCAGTATTTT
many | 14 | . | TRBJ2-3 | TRBV20-1 | CSARVETGLDTQYF | TGCAGTGCTAGAGTGGAGACGGGGTTGGATACGCAGTATTTT
many | 14 | TRBD1 | TRBJ2-5 | TRBV5-1 | CASSPGQGVSPQYF | TGCGCCAGCAGCCCCGGACAGGGGGTGTCGCCCCAGTACTTC
many | 12 | . | TRBJ1-5 | TRBV7-9 | CASSLDYQPQHF | TGTGCCAGCAGCTTAGATTACCAGCCCCAGCATTTT
. | 18 | TRBD2 | TRBJ2-4 | TRBV15 | CATSRVRTSDLAKNIQYF | TGTGCCACCAGCAGAGTTAGGACTAGCGACCTAGCCAAAAACATTCAGTACTTC
. | 15 | TRBD1 | TRBJ1-5 | TRBV28 | CASSFSDRFNQPQHF | TGTGCCAGCAGTTTCTCGGACAGGTTCAATCAGCCCCAGCATTTT
. | 12 | . | TRBJ2-7 | TRBV5-1 | CASRQGGYEQYF | TGCGCCAGCCGACAGGGAGGCTACGAGCAGTACTTC
few | 13 | . | TRBJ1-1 | TRBV7-9 | CASSFTERTEAFF | TGTGCCAGCAGCTTTACGGAGCGGACTGAAGCTTTCTTT
. | 14 | . | TRBJ1-1 | TRBV5-1 | CASSRRGENTEAFF | TGCGCCAGCAGCAGGCGGGGCGAGAACACTGAAGCTTTCTTT
few | 14 | . | TRBJ1-3 | TRBV10-3 | CAISDPRTGNTIYF | TGTGCCATCAGTGACCCCAGGACTGGAAACACCATATATTTT
. | 20 | TRBD1 | TRBJ1-4 | TRBV12-3/TRBV12-4 | CASSHTDRGLDRATNEKLFF | TGTGCCAGCAGTCACACGGACAGGGGTCTTGATCGTGCAACTAATGAAAAACTGTTTTTT
. | 16 | TRBD1 | TRBJ2-3 | TRBV20-1 | CSARGRDSPRTDTQYF | TGCAGTGCTAGAGGTCGGGACAGCCCCCGCACAGATACGCAGTATTTT
many | 13 | TRBD2 | TRBJ2-5 | TRBV6-2/TRBV6-3 | CATELAGGETQYF | TGTGCCACTGAACTAGCGGGGGGTGAGACCCAGTACTTC
many | 16 | TRBD1 | TRBJ1-1 | TRBV28 | CASSLDRGLGNTEAFF | TGTGCCAGCAGTTTAGACAGGGGGCTCGGGAACACTGAAGCTTTCTTT
few | 14 | . | TRBJ1-6 | TRBV20-1 | CSAWDHSYNSPLHF | TGCAGTGCTTGGGACCACTCCTATAATTCACCCCTCCACTTT
. | 17 | . | TRBJ2-1 | TRBV7-9 | CASSFEPRGRGYNEQFF | TGTGCCAGCAGCTTTGAGCCGAGGGGAAGGGGATACAATGAGCAGTTCTTC
. | 11 | . | TRBJ2-7 | TRBV10-3 | CATGTAYEQYF | TGTGCCACGGGGACGGCCTACGAGCAGTACTTC
few | 14 | TRBD1 | TRBJ1-5 | TRBV12-3/TRBV12-4 | CASSLVRGRQPQHF | TGTGCCAGCAGTTTAGTCAGGGGGCGTCAGCCCCAGCATTTT
. | 13 | . | TRBJ1-3 | TRBV2 | CASSERGDGTIYF | TGTGCCAGCAGTGAACGAGGGGACGGCACCATATATTTT
many | 13 | . | TRBJ2-1 | TRBV7-7 | CASSDGSYNEQFF | TGTGCCAGCAGCGATGGAAGCTACAATGAGCAGTTCTTC
. | 15 | TRBD2 | TRBJ2-3 | TRBV29-1 | CSVEDGLALTDTQYF | TGCAGCGTTGAAGACGGACTAGCACTCACAGATACGCAGTATTTT
few | 15 | . | TRBJ2-3 | TRBV19 | CASSLRPNPTDTQYF | TGTGCCAGTAGTCTTCGACCGAATCCCACAGATACGCAGTATTTT
many | 14 | TRBD2 | TRBJ2-3 | TRBV6-5 | CASSSRGETDTQYF | TGTGCCAGCAGTTCCCGGGGGGAGACAGATACGCAGTATTTT
. | 13 | . | TRBJ1-4 | TRBV20-1 | CSATRQFNEKLFF | TGCAGTGCTACTCGTCAGTTTAATGAAAAACTGTTTTTT